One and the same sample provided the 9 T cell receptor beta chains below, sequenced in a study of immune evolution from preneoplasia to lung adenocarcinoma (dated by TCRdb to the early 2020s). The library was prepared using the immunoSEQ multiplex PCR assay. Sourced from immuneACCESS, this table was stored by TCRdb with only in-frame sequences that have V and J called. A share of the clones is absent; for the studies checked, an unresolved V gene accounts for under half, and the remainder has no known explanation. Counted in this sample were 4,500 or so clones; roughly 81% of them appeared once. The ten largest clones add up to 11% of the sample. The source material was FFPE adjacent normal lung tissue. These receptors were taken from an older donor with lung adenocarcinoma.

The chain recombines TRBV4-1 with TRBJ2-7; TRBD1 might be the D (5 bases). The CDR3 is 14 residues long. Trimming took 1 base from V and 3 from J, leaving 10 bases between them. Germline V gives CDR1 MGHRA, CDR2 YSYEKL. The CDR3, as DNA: TGCGCCAGCAGCCAAGCGGACACCTACTACGAGCAGTACTTC. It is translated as CASSQADTYYEQYF.

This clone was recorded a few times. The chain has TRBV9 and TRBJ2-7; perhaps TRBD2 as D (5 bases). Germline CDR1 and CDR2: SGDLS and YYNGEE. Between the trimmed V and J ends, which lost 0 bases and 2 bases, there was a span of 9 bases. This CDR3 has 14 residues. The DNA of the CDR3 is TGTGCCAGCAGCGTAGGGTCGGGAACCTACGAGCAGTACTTC. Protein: CASSVGSGTYEQYF.

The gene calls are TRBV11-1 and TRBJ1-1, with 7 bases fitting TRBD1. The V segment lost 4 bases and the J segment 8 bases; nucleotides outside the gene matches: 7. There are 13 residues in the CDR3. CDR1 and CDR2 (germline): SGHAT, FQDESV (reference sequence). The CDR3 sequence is CASSSGQELEAFF. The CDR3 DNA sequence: TGTGCCAGCAGCTCAGGACAGGAGTTGGAAGCTTTCTTT.

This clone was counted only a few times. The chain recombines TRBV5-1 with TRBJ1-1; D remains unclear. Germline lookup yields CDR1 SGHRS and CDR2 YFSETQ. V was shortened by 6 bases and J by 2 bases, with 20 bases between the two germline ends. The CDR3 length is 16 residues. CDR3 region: CASTQDPGNPNTEAFF. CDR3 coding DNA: TGCGCCAGCACTCAGGACCCGGGGAACCCAAACACTGAAGCTTTCTTT.

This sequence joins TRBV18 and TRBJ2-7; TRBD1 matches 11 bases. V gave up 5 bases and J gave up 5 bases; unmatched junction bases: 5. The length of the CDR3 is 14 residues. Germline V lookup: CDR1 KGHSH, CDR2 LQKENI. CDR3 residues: CASSWTGGLDEQYF. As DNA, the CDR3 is TGTGCCAGCTCATGGACAGGGGGCCTGGACGAGCAGTACTTC.

Here the CDR3 DNA reads TGTGCCAGCAGCCTTGGCACTAGCGGGGCCTACGAGCAGTACTTC. It is translated as CASSLGTSGAYEQYF. The chain combines TRBV5-4 with TRBJ2-7; the match to TRBD2 covers 10 bases. The V and J ends lost 4 bases and 2 bases, in that order; junction bases with no gene match: 6. In germline, CDR1 is SGHNT, CDR2 YYREEE (reference sequence). CDR3 length: 15 amino acids.

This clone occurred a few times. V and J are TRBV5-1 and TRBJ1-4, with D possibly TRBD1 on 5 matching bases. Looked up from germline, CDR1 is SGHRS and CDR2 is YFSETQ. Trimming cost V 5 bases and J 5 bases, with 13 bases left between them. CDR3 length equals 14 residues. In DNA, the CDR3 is TGCGCCAGCAGGTCGGCGGGACTCAATGAAAAACTGTTTTTT. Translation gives CASRSAGLNEKLFF.

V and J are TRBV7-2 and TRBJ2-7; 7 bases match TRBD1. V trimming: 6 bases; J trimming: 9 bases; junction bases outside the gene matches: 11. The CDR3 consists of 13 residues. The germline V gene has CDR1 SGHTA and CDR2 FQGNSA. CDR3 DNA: TGTGCCAGCAGTTTTAAACGGACAGGCGGGCAGTACTTC. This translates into CASSFKRTGGQYF.

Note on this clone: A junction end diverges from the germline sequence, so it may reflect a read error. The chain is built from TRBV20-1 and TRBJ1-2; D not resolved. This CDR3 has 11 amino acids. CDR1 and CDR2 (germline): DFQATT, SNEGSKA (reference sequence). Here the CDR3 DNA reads TGCAGGGCAGGATCTAACTATGGTTACACCTTC. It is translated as CRAGSNYGYTF.